These 32 T cell receptor beta chains came from one sample sequenced in a study of T cell repertoires in cytomegalovirus infection. TCRdb fed the reads into MiXCR, producing one record per CDR3 protein. The sample carries under 500,000 distinct CDR3 sequences, roughly 43% recorded once. The antigens for these receptors are not known. Sequencing used cultured PBMCs, obtained from culture after CMV antigen stimulation. The receptors shown here come from a human donor in good health (CMV status not recorded). Some clones in this sample may be carry-over from other donors' samples.

The rearrangement joins TRBV6-5 to TRBJ1-5, with a tentative D call TRBD1 (6 bases). CDR1 is MNHEY, CDR2 SVGAGI, per germline. V lost 9 bases and J 4 bases, leaving 16 bases between the germline ends. The CDR3 runs to 14 residues. The CDR3 DNA reads TGTGCCAGGGTGGTCGGGGGCCCTAATCAGCCCCAGCATTTT. Its protein product is CARVVGGPNQPQHF.

This clonotype was counted only a few times. The chain joins TRBV25-1 to TRBJ1-4, with D maybe TRBD1 (6 bases). Deletions cut 5 bases from V and 4 bases from J, with 11 bases between. This CDR3 region has 14 residues. CDR1 MGHDK and CDR2 SYGVNS come from the germline V gene. This CDR3 is CASSPGQFNEKLFF. CDR3 DNA sequence: TGTGCCAGCAGTCCCGGACAGTTTAATGAAAAACTGTTTTTT.

This clonotype was detected only once. CDR3 nucleotide sequence: TGCGCCAGCAGCCAAGTTGCTGGGGGCTACGAGCAGTACTTC. This encodes CASSQVAGGYEQYF. The chain carries TRBV4-1 and TRBJ2-7; tentatively, D is TRBD1 or TRBD2 (5 bases each). Trimming left V 1 base short and J 3 bases short, with 10 bases between. Germline CDR1 and CDR2: MGHRA and YSYEKL. The CDR3 spans 14 residues.

The chain uses TRBV7-2 and TRBJ1-4; D is uncertain. The V end was cut by 2 bases, the J end by 2 bases, with 9 bases between. Germline assignment: CDR1 SGHTA and CDR2 FQGNSA. CDR3 length equals 15 residues. CDR3 DNA sequence: TGTGCCAGCAGCTTATCAGTGGGGACTAATGAAAAACTGTTTTTT. Translated: CASSLSVGTNEKLFF. Looking up the rest from reference TRBV7-2 and TRBJ1-4 gives the full variable domain: GAGVSQSPSNKVTEKGKDVELRCDPISGHTALYWYRQSLGQGLEFLIYFQGNSAPDKSGLPSDRFSAERTGGSVSTLTIQRTQQEDSAVYLCASSLSVGTNEKLFFGSGTQLSVL.

This chain's CDR3 is CASSQWTGGLETQYF. CDR3 DNA sequence: TGTGCCAGCAGCCAGTGGACAGGGGGTCTAGAGACCCAGTACTTC. The gene calls are TRBV4-2 and TRBJ2-5, with 10 positions matching TRBD1. This CDR3 region has 15 residues. V shed 3 bases, J shed 4 bases, and the junction held 5 bases outside the gene matches. Germline CDR1 reads LGHNA; CDR2 reads YNFKEQ.

This chain joins TRBV7-8 and TRBJ2-5; D is unresolved. The CDR3 covers 11 residues. V shed 6 bases and J shed 5 bases, with 7 bases lying between them. CDR1 SGHVS and CDR2 FQNEAQ come from the germline V gene. The chain's CDR3 is CASRVRETQYF. The CDR3 nucleotides read TGTGCCAGCAGGGTTAGGGAGACCCAGTACTTC.

This clonotype was seen more than once but under ten times. The chain uses TRBV7-9 and TRBJ2-1; unclear D gene. Germline CDR1 and CDR2: SEHNR and FQNEAQ (reference sequence). Trimming took off 3 bases at V and 7 bases at J, with 7 bases between the two ends. This CDR3 contains 12 residues. The CDR3 region has the DNA TGTGCCAGCAGCTTCGTGGGGAATGAGCAGTTCTTC. Translated: CASSFVGNEQFF.

This clonotype has a handful of counts. The CDR3 loop reads CASGLVVGAFNEQFF. The CDR3 DNA follows: TGTGCTAGTGGTTTGGTTGTGGGGGCTTTCAATGAGCAGTTCTTC. This chain joins TRBV12-5 and TRBJ2-1, with a possible D match to TRBD1 (6 bases). V was pared by 0 bases and J by 6 bases, with 12 bases between. The V gene's germline CDR1 is LGHNT and CDR2 FRNRAP. The CDR3 totals 15 residues.

The chain uses TRBV5-1 and TRBJ2-7; tentatively, D is TRBD1 (5 bases). This CDR3 has 15 residues. Deletions cut 3 bases from V and 0 bases from J, with 13 bases between. Germline CDR1 SGHRS, CDR2 YFSETQ. The DNA for the CDR3 is TGCGCCAGCAGCTCTTCGACAGATTACTCCTACGAGCAGTACTTC. It specifies CASSSSTDYSYEQYF.

The CDR3 is CASSPARANGDTQYF. The CDR3 DNA sequence: TGCGCCAGCAGCCCGGCCCGAGCCAACGGAGATACGCAGTATTTT. This chain links TRBV4-3 with TRBJ2-3; no reliable D call. Trimming removed 4 bases from V and 5 bases from J, with 16 bases in between. Germline V gene sequence: CDR1 LGHNA, CDR2 YSLEER. CDR3 length equals 15 residues.

The chain uses TRBV19 and TRBJ1-2; 9 nucleotides align to TRBD1. V shed 3 bases, J shed 6 bases, and the junction held 2 bases outside the gene matches. CDR3 length: 13 amino acids. Germline values: CDR1 LNHDA, CDR2 SQIVND (reference sequence). CDR3 residues: CASSIGTGNGYTF. CDR3 nucleotide sequence: TGTGCCAGTAGTATCGGGACAGGGAATGGCTACACCTTC.

The rearrangement uses TRBV7-6 and TRBJ2-1, with D perhaps given as TRBD1 or TRBD2 (7 bases each). Between the trimmed V and J ends, which lost 1 base and 7 bases, there was a span of 11 bases. The germline V gene has CDR1 SGHVS and CDR2 FNYEAQ. The CDR3 consists of 14 residues. For the CDR3, the DNA is TGTGCCAGCAGCTTAGGCAGGGGGGGGAATGAGCAGTTCTTC. Protein: CASSLGRGGNEQFF.

This clonotype has ten or more counts. V and J are TRBV7-2 and TRBJ2-1; D not resolved. The germline gives CDR1 SGHTA, CDR2 FQGNSA. The ends were cut back, 5 bases at V and 13 bases at J, with 12 bases in the middle. The CDR3 totals 11 residues. For the CDR3, the DNA is TGTGCCAGCAGCCTCTCGGACCTACAGTTCTTC. This translates into CASSLSDLQFF.

There are a few counts of this clonotype. The chain has TRBV7-8 and TRBJ1-2; perhaps TRBD1 as D (6 bases). V was cut by 5 bases and J by 7 bases, with 14 bases left in between. Germline assignment: CDR1 SGHVS and CDR2 FQNEAQ. The CDR3 covers 13 residues. CDR3 sequence reads: CASSEGGGGGYTF. The CDR3 DNA is TGTGCCAGCAGCGAAGGGGGTGGGGGTGGCTACACCTTC.

The chain is built from TRBV7-2 and TRBJ2-1, with 7 bases aligning to TRBD2. Germline CDR1 reads SGHTA; CDR2 reads FQGNSA. The trim removed 5 bases at V and 3 bases at J, leaving 16 bases unmatched. There are 18 residues in the CDR3. The CDR3: CASSPPTPLAENYNEQFF. DNA for the CDR3: TGTGCCAGCAGCCCGCCTACGCCCCTAGCGGAAAACTACAATGAGCAGTTCTTC.

The chain is built from TRBV2 and TRBJ2-5, with TRBD2 matching over 7 bases. V was pared by 1 base and J by 5 bases, with 4 bases of the junction left unmatched. The CDR3 is 14 amino acids. CDR1 is SNHLY and CDR2 is FYNNEI in the germline V gene. The CDR3 DNA reads as TGTGCCAGCAGTGAAGGGACTAGAGGCGAGACCCAGTACTTC. It is translated as CASSEGTRGETQYF.

The chain is built from TRBV12-3 or TRBV12-4 and TRBJ2-4; the D gene could be TRBD1 or TRBD2 (5 bases each). This CDR3 spans 14 amino acids. Trimming took off 8 bases at V and 2 bases at J, with 13 bases between the two ends. CDR3 in DNA: TGTGCCAGCCCCGTGGGGGAGACCAAAAACATTCAGTACTTC. This codes for CASPVGETKNIQYF.

V gene TRBV6-5 combines with J gene TRBJ1-3; D call uncertain. The CDR3 is 14 residues long. V lost 5 bases, J lost 1 base, and 9 bases lay in between. Germline lookup yields CDR1 MNHEY and CDR2 SVGAGI. CDR3 DNA sequence: TGTGCCAGCAGTGTTTCGGGATCTGGAAACACCATATATTTT. This encodes CASSVSGSGNTIYF.

In its sample, this clonotype was seen a few times. The chain recombines TRBV6-1 with TRBJ2-3; possibly TRBD1 or TRBD2 for D (5 bases each). The germline CDR1 and CDR2 sequences are MNHNS and SASEGT. The CDR3 is made up of 13 amino acids. V lost 10 bases and J 1 base, leaving 12 bases between the germline ends. The DNA of the CDR3 is TGTGCCACGGGGACCTCAGGCACAGATACGCAGTATTTT. Its protein is CATGTSGTDTQYF.

There are a few counts of this clonotype. The rearrangement links TRBV6-2 or TRBV6-3 to TRBJ2-1; 7 nucleotides agree with TRBD2. This CDR3 is built from 14 residues. Looked up from germline, CDR1 is MNHEY and CDR2 is SVGEGT. V trimming: 2 bases; J trimming: 6 bases; junction bases outside the gene matches: 4. The CDR3 DNA is TGTGCCAGCAGTTACGCCCTAGCGGCCAATGAGCAGTTCTTC. This translates into CASSYALAANEQFF.

This chain uses TRBV7-4 with TRBJ2-5; D may be TRBD2 (6 bases). This CDR3 has 14 amino acids. V shed 3 bases and J shed 8 bases, with 16 bases lying between them. Germline assignment: CDR1 SGHVT and CDR2 SQSDAQ. CDR3 amino acids: CASSFGDGSRTQYF. For the CDR3, the DNA is TGTGCCAGCAGCTTCGGGGACGGGAGTCGTACCCAGTACTTC.

This clonotype was counted between two and nine times. This sequence joins TRBV7-2 and TRBJ2-2; 7 bases line up with TRBD2. Germline assignment: CDR1 SGHTA and CDR2 FQGNSA. Trimming at V came to 3 bases and at J to 7 bases, leaving 11 bases not matched to a gene. This CDR3 has 16 residues. CDR3 sequence (DNA): TGTGCCAGCAGCTTCTCCGGCGCGGGGGTTGGCGGGGAGCTGTTTTTT. This encodes CASSFSGAGVGGELFF. Supplemented by reference TRBV7-2 and TRBJ2-2, the full variable domain reads GAGVSQSPSNKVTEKGKDVELRCDPISGHTALYWYRQSLGQGLEFLIYFQGNSAPDKSGLPSDRFSAERTGGSVSTLTIQRTQQEDSAVYLCASSFSGAGVGGELFFGEGSRLTVL.

This chain uses TRBV7-2 with TRBJ1-5; D gene uncertain. The CDR3 runs to 17 residues. The germline V and J ends were trimmed by 4 bases and 1 base, with 17 bases remaining between them. The germline gives CDR1 SGHTA, CDR2 FQGNSA. This CDR3 reads CASSYLGLGKSNQPQHF. The DNA of the CDR3 is TGTGCCAGCAGCTACTTAGGGCTGGGGAAAAGCAATCAGCCCCAGCATTTT. The variable domain in full, with the rest retrieved from reference TRBV7-2 and TRBJ1-5, is GAGVSQSPSNKVTEKGKDVELRCDPISGHTALYWYRQSLGQGLEFLIYFQGNSAPDKSGLPSDRFSAERTGGSVSTLTIQRTQQEDSAVYLCASSYLGLGKSNQPQHFGDGTRLSIL.

The chain employs TRBV28 and TRBJ1-5, with a possible D match to TRBD1 (5 bases). V lost 7 bases and J 6 bases, leaving 13 bases between the germline ends. There are 13 residues in the CDR3. CDR1 and CDR2 from the germline V gene are MDHEN and SYDVKM. DNA for the CDR3: TGTGCCAGCAACGGGAGGGGAAGTCAGCCCCAGCATTTT. Protein product: CASNGRGSQPQHF.

This clonotype was recorded at least ten times. This chain uses TRBV7-8 with TRBJ1-5, with 8 bases matching TRBD1. Germline lookup yields CDR1 SGHVS and CDR2 FQNEAQ. Germline trimming cut 2 bases from V and 1 base from J; bases unmatched to any gene: 4. The CDR3 contains 16 residues. The CDR3 loop reads CASSLRDRTSNQPQHF. For the CDR3, the DNA is TGTGCCAGCAGCTTAAGGGACAGGACGAGCAATCAGCCCCAGCATTTT. The entire variable domain, with the rest obtained from reference TRBV7-8 and TRBJ1-5, is as follows: GAGVSQSPRYKVAKRGQDVALRCDPISGHVSLFWYQQALGQGPEFLTYFQNEAQLDKSGLPSDRFFAERPEGSVSTLKIQRTQQEDSAVYLCASSLRDRTSNQPQHFGDGTRLSIL.

The rearrangement uses TRBV19 and TRBJ2-5; D uncertain. The germline V gene has CDR1 LNHDA and CDR2 SQIVND (reference sequence). V lost 9 bases to trimming and J lost 7 bases, with 18 bases between them. The CDR3 spans 13 residues. The CDR3 protein is CASTPGGSGTQYF. DNA for the CDR3: TGTGCCAGCACGCCTGGTGGGTCGGGGACCCAGTACTTC.

V and J are TRBV5-5 and TRBJ2-3, with D uncertain. The CDR3 contains 13 residues. The V gene lost 4 bases and the J gene lost 5 bases, with 11 bases spanning the gap. Germline V gene lookup returns CDR1 SGHKS and CDR2 YYEKEE (reference sequence). This CDR3 reads CASSPPGQDTQYF. The DNA for the CDR3 is TGTGCCAGCAGCCCCCCCGGCCAAGATACGCAGTATTTT.

The chain has TRBV2 and TRBJ1-6; no definite D call. V gave up 5 bases and J gave up 9 bases, with 14 bases separating them. CDR1 is SNHLY, CDR2 FYNNEI, per germline. The CDR3 loop spans 14 amino acids. The CDR3 sequence is CASSTHSGVSPLHF. DNA of the CDR3: TGTGCCAGCAGTACCCATTCAGGCGTTTCACCCCTCCACTTT.

This chain joins TRBV20-1 and TRBJ1-5; D gene uncertain. This CDR3 region has 14 residues. CDR1 DFQATT and CDR2 SNEGSKA come from the germline V gene (reference sequence). V was shortened by 3 bases and J by 6 bases, with 15 bases between the two germline ends. Here the CDR3 DNA reads TGCAGTGCTAGTCCCCGGGCCTGGGGTCAGCCCCAGCATTTT. Translated: CSASPRAWGQPQHF.

This chain joins TRBV30 and TRBJ2-4; 16 positions match TRBD2. Germline CDR1 reads GTSNPN; CDR2 reads SVGIG (reference sequence). With 3 bases clipped from V and 1 base from J, the junction kept 9 bases outside the gene matches. This CDR3 region has 19 residues. The CDR3 sequence: CAWSSGTSGRAGAKNIQYF. CDR3 in DNA: TGTGCCTGGAGCTCCGGGACTAGCGGGAGGGCCGGGGCCAAAAACATTCAGTACTTC. Together with reference TRBV30 and TRBJ2-4, the CDR3 gives the full variable domain: SQTIHQWPATLVQPVGSPLSLECTVEGTSNPNLYWYRQAAGRGLQLLFYSVGIGQISSEVPQNLSASRPQDRQFILSSKKLLLSDSGFYLCAWSSGTSGRAGAKNIQYFGAGTRLSVL.

For the CDR3, the DNA is TGTGCCAGCAGTGCACACAGGGGAGCTTTCTTT. Translation gives CASSAHRGAFF. The rearrangement uses TRBV6-1 and TRBJ1-1; 7 bases match TRBD1. Trimming took 4 bases from V and 10 from J; bases not matched to a gene: 3. The CDR3 totals 11 residues. CDR1 and CDR2 (germline): MNHNS, SASEGT.

This clonotype appeared a few times. The rearrangement joins TRBV7-6 to TRBJ2-7, with D possibly matching TRBD2 (6 bases). The CDR3 contains 14 residues. The germline CDR1 and CDR2 sequences are SGHVS and FNYEAQ. V lost 5 bases, J lost 4 bases, and 15 bases lay in between. The CDR3 loop reads CASSAGLQHYEQYF. The CDR3 DNA is TGTGCCAGCAGCGCGGGACTTCAGCATTACGAGCAGTACTTC.